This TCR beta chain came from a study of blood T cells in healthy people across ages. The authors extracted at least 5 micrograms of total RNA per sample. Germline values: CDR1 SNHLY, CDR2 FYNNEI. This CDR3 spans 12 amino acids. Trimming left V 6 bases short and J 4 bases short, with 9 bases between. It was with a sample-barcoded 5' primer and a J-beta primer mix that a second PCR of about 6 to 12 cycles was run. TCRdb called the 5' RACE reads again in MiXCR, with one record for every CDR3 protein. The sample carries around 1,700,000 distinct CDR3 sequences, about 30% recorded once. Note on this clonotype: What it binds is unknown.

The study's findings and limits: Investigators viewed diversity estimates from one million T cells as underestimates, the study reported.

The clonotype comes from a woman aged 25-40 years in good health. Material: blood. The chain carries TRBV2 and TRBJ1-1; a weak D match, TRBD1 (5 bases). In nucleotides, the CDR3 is TGTGCCAGCAGGGCGGACATCACTGAAGCTTTCTTT. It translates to CASRADITEAFF.